This T cell receptor (beta chain) was sequenced during a study of response to subunit inactivated influenza vaccine. Overall study results and limits: Each seasonal influenza vaccination recruits few new T cells, the authors suggested.

With 8 bases removed from V and 0 bases from J, the gap between germline ends came to 10 bases. Germline-derived CDR1 and CDR2 are SQVTM and ANQGSEA. CDR3 length: 12 residues. TCRdb called the RT-PCR reads again in MiXCR, with one record for every CDR3 protein. The repertoire holds about half a million distinct CDR3 sequences, with approximately 10% as singletons. Of note for this clonotype: Its antigen is undetermined.

The source of this sequence is a man in his fifties or sixties who received an inactivated influenza vaccine. The sequencing used PBMCs from blood, collected 45 days after vaccination. This sequence joins TRBV29-1 and TRBJ1-1, with D possibly being TRBD1 (6 bases). The CDR3 here is CSSGHLNTEAFF. CDR3 DNA: TGCAGCTCGGGACACTTGAACACTGAAGCTTTCTTT.